This TCR beta chain comes out of a study of control samples from healthy donors and cancer patients. Assay used: immunoSEQ multiplex PCR; TCRdb lists only in-frame clones, some missing. Here the sample spans about 120,000 clones, about 83% being singletons. Germline V gene data show CDR1 as MNHEY and CDR2 as SMNVEV (reference sequence). The CDR3 totals 12 residues. V was clipped by 7 bases and J by 6 bases, with 11 bases between them. Sequencing was done on a sample of blood. The V gene is TRBV27, the J gene TRBJ2-3; D unclear. The TCR originated in a man younger than 45 in good health. In nucleotides, the CDR3 is TGTGCCAGCACCTCAAATGGGGATACGCAGTATTTT. Encoded protein: CASTSNGDTQYF.